The 21 T cell receptor beta chains below were found in one sample sequenced in a study of blood T cell repertoires in COVID-19 (dated by TCRdb to the early 2020s). Libraries were prepared through the immunoSEQ multiplex PCR assay. TCRdb limited this immuneACCESS table to in-frame rearrangements with V and J called. A share of clones is missing; checked studies link under half to unresolved V genes, and the rest is unexplained. A total of over 130,000 clones appear in this sample, more than 80% of them only once. The top ten hold more than 2% of the sample. Specimen: peripheral blood. These receptors all stem from a man between 65 and 79 years old with acute or convalescent COVID-19.

DNA of the CDR3: TGTGCCAGCAGTTCCGCACTAGCGGGGCAAGGTGAGCAGTTCTTC. Its protein is CASSSALAGQGEQFF. The rearrangement joins TRBV27 to TRBJ2-1; TRBD2 matches at 10 bases. Germline-derived CDR1 and CDR2 are MNHEY and SMNVEV (reference sequence). CDR3 size: 15 residues. The J segment lost 9 bases and the V segment lost 4 bases, leaving 9 bases of the junction unmatched.

This chain joins TRBV5-1 and TRBJ1-1; unclear D gene. Trimming shortened V by 0 bases and J by 7 bases, and 10 bases separated the two germline ends. Germline-derived CDR1 and CDR2 are SGHRS and YFSETQ. The CDR3 runs 13 residues. The CDR3 protein is CASSLVGVGEAFF. The DNA of the CDR3 is TGCGCCAGCAGCTTGGTGGGCGTAGGTGAAGCTTTCTTT.

J is TRBJ1-1 and V is TRBV5-1; possibly TRBD1 for D (5 bases). The germline V gene encodes CDR1 SGHRS and CDR2 YFSETQ. CDR3 size: 14 residues. Trimming cost V 2 bases and J 3 bases, with 11 bases left between them. CDR3: CASSFQGGDTEAFF. CDR3 sequence (DNA): TGCGCCAGCAGCTTCCAGGGAGGGGACACTGAAGCTTTCTTT.

The chain employs TRBV19 and TRBJ1-2; TRBD1 might be the D (5 bases). The V end lost 2 bases, the J end lost 4 bases, and 14 bases lay between the germline ends. Germline CDR1 is LNHDA and CDR2 is SQIVND (reference sequence). This CDR3 region has 15 residues. In DNA form, the CDR3 reads TGTGCCAGTAGTATAAGCGCTTCCGGGGGCTATGGCTACACCTTC. It encodes CASSISASGGYGYTF. Full variable domain (missing parts from reference TRBV19 and TRBJ1-2): DGGITQSPKYLFRKEGQNVTLSCEQNLNHDAMYWYRQDPGQGLRLIYYSQIVNDFQKGDIAEGYSVSREKKESFPLTVTSAQKNPTAFYLCASSISASGGYGYTFGSGTRLTVV.

V usage is TRBV28 and J usage is TRBJ2-7; weak D call: TRBD2 (6 bases). Germline V CDR1 and CDR2: MDHEN, SYDVKM. V lost 8 bases, J lost 5 bases, and 13 bases lay in between. The CDR3 contains 12 residues. CDR3 amino acids: CASSEGVHEQYF. CDR3 in DNA: TGTGCCAGCTCGGAGGGAGTTCACGAGCAGTACTTC.

The V gene is TRBV10-3, the J gene TRBJ1-3; D unresolved. V lost 2 bases, J lost 4 bases, and 9 bases lay in between. Germline V gene data show CDR1 as ENHRY and CDR2 as SYGVKD. The CDR3 consists of 14 residues. CDR3 in DNA: TGTGCCATCAGTGAGGTGACATGGGGAAACACCATATATTTT. Protein product: CAISEVTWGNTIYF.

The chain recombines TRBV5-1 with TRBJ2-1; D not certain. V was pared by 5 bases and J by 4 bases, with 13 bases between. The CDR3 is 14 residues long. Germline lookup yields CDR1 SGHRS and CDR2 YFSETQ. In DNA form, the CDR3 reads TGCGCCAGCAGACTGCTCGATCTTTACAATGAGCAGTTCTTC. Its protein product is CASRLLDLYNEQFF.

V gene TRBV7-2 combines with J gene TRBJ1-1; no definite D call. V was trimmed by 1 base and J by 5 bases, leaving 11 bases between them. The CDR3 consists of 14 residues. The V gene's germline CDR1 is SGHTA and CDR2 FQGNSA. The CDR3 bases are TGTGCCAGCAGCTTAGTTGGTAGGAGTACTGAAGCTTTCTTT. Amino acid sequence: CASSLVGRSTEAFF.

The chain carries TRBV6-5 and TRBJ2-3, with 12 bases fitting TRBD2. V shed 7 bases and J 3 bases; nucleotides not matched to a gene: 5. CDR3 length: 15 amino acids. The germline gives CDR1 MNHEY, CDR2 SVGAGI. The CDR3 nucleotides read TGTGCCAGCACTAGCGGGAGGGCCGGGACAGATACGCAGTATTTT. Translated: CASTSGRAGTDTQYF.

The rearrangement uses TRBV5-1 and TRBJ1-1; D remains unclear. Trimming left V 5 bases short and J 3 bases short, with 11 bases between. Germline V gene data show CDR1 as SGHRS and CDR2 as YFSETQ. The CDR3 contains 13 residues. As DNA, the CDR3 is TGCGCCAGCAGAGTGGCGGGATACACTGAAGCTTTCTTT. Protein product: CASRVAGYTEAFF. Combining the CDR3 with reference TRBV5-1 and TRBJ1-1 gives the whole variable domain KAGVTQTPRYLIKTRGQQVTLSCSPISGHRSVSWYQQTPGQGLQFLFEYFSETQRNKGNFPGRFSGRQFSNSRSEMNVSTLELGDSALYLCASRVAGYTEAFFGQGTRLTVV.

V gene TRBV7-9 combines with J gene TRBJ1-3, with D tentatively TRBD1 (5 bases). Trimming stripped 5 bases from V and 8 bases from J, with 10 bases between. This CDR3 has 12 residues. Germline assignment: CDR1 SEHNR and CDR2 FQNEAQ (reference sequence). CDR3 sequence reads: CASSAEGYTIYF. CDR3 nucleotides: TGTGCCAGCAGCGCGGAGGGGTACACCATATATTTT.

The rearrangement uses TRBV5-1 and TRBJ1-2, with TRBD1 matching over 7 bases. CDR1 SGHRS and CDR2 YFSETQ come from the germline V gene. The V segment lost 6 bases and the J segment 2 bases; nucleotides outside the gene matches: 13. The CDR3 extends over 16 amino acids. CDR3 nucleotides: TGCGCCAGCAACTCGGGCGACAGGGCCAACAACTATGGCTACACCTTC. It translates to CASNSGDRANNYGYTF.

This chain links TRBV2 with TRBJ2-3; 10 bases are a match to TRBD1. CDR1 and CDR2 from the germline V gene are SNHLY and FYNNEI. With 9 bases clipped from V and 2 bases from J, the junction kept 2 bases outside the gene matches. The length of the CDR3 is 13 residues. CDR3 sequence (DNA): TGTGCCAGGGGGACAGGGGCCACAGATACGCAGTATTTT. Amino acids: CARGTGATDTQYF. The full variable domain, completed using reference TRBV2 and TRBJ2-3, is EPEVTQTPSHQVTQMGQEVILRCVPISNHLYFYWYRQILGQKVEFLVSFYNNEISEKSEIFDDQFSVERPDGSNFTLKIRSTKLEDSAMYFCARGTGATDTQYFGPGTRLTVL.

The gene calls are TRBV19 and TRBJ1-6; no clear D. V lost 4 bases to trimming and J lost 16 bases, with 14 bases between them. The V gene's germline CDR1 is LNHDA and CDR2 SQIVND (reference sequence). The CDR3 is made up of 12 amino acids. CDR3 sequence (DNA): TGTGCCAGTAGTACCCCGGCGGGCCAGCTCCACTTT. It codes for CASSTPAGQLHF.

Of note for this clone: No DNA is shown, since the ends of the CDR3 on it are uncertain; the CDR3 is the one TCRdb lists. This chain's CDR3 is CASSKVAGGAYTIYF. V and J are TRBV21-1 and TRBJ1-3; the table's D gene call, TRBD1, was not cross checked with the DNA. TRBV21-1 counts as a pseudogene. The CDR3 spans 15 amino acids, including both terminal residues.

This chain connects TRBV4-1 to TRBJ1-6; the match to TRBD1 covers 10 bases. The V and J ends lost 5 bases and 6 bases, in that order; junction bases with no gene match: 4. CDR1 is MGHRA, CDR2 YSYEKL, per germline. The CDR3 has 15 amino acids. The CDR3 here is CASSFRTGGNSPLHF. CDR3 sequence (DNA): TGCGCCAGCAGCTTCCGGACAGGGGGTAATTCACCCCTCCACTTT.

CDR3 loop: CAGATGWNSPLHF. CDR3 bases: TGTGCCGGGGCAACAGGGTGGAATTCACCCCTCCACTTT. J is TRBJ1-6 and V is TRBV5-4; the D gene is possibly TRBD1 (6 bases). The CDR3 is 13 amino acids. Germline V CDR1 and CDR2: SGHNT, YYREEE (reference sequence). With 10 bases removed from V and 7 bases from J, the gap between germline ends came to 15 bases.

The chain is built from TRBV7-2 and TRBJ1-2, with no clear D. V was shortened by 2 bases and J by 5 bases, with 9 bases between the two germline ends. The CDR3 has 13 amino acids. The germline CDR1 and CDR2 sequences are SGHTA and FQGNSA. The CDR3 nucleotides read TGTGCCAGCAGCTTAAGCGGCATATATGGCTACACCTTC. This gives the protein CASSLSGIYGYTF.

The chain combines TRBV4-1 with TRBJ2-5; the D is unclear. V was pared by 3 bases and J by 4 bases, with 18 bases between. The CDR3 sequence is 16 residues long. The germline V gene has CDR1 MGHRA and CDR2 YSYEKL. The CDR3 DNA is TGCGCCAGCAGCCAGGTTATTATGCTAGTAGGAGAGACCCAGTACTTC. It yields the protein CASSQVIMLVGETQYF.

The chain links TRBV9 to TRBJ2-1; a possible D gene is TRBD1 (6 bases). Germline-derived CDR1 and CDR2 are SGDLS and YYNGEE. The CDR3 extends over 15 amino acids. Trimming took 7 bases from V and 1 from J, leaving 15 bases between them. The CDR3, as DNA: TGTGCCAGCGGCCAGGGGTGGTCGTCCTACAATGAGCAGTTCTTC. It encodes CASGQGWSSYNEQFF. Complete variable domain (other parts from reference TRBV9 and TRBJ2-1): DSGVTQTPKHLITATGQRVTLRCSPRSGDLSVYWYQQSLDQGLQFLIQYYNGEERAKGNILERFSAQQFPDLHSELNLSSLELGDSALYFCASGQGWSSYNEQFFGPGTRLTVL.

The chain couples TRBV18 to TRBJ2-4; weak D call: TRBD1 (6 bases). Germline V CDR1 and CDR2: KGHSH, LQKENI. The CDR3 covers 15 residues. The germline V and J ends were trimmed by 3 bases and 3 bases, with 12 bases remaining between them. CDR3 in DNA: TGTGCCAGCTCACCCACCGGACAGAACAAAAACATTCAGTACTTC. Translated: CASSPTGQNKNIQYF.